These T cell receptor beta chains were read from a single sample in a study of T cell repertoires in cytomegalovirus infection. TCRdb re-called the reads through MiXCR, storing one row per CDR3 protein. The sample has fewer than 300,000 distinct CDR3 sequences, over 20% seen once. Sequencing was done on a sample of PBMCs. These receptors all come from a human donor in good health (CMV status not recorded). Some clones in this sample may be carry-over from other donors' samples. Both conserved end residues are part of each CDR3. Fields, in order: D gene, clone size, V gene, CDR3 length, J gene, CDR3 protein, CDR3 DNA. D genes are given only for firm matches. Not all rows give a size; the values are once, few, many and, for expanded clones, a class.

d_gene: TRBD1; abundance: -; v_gene: TRBV7-2; len: 14; j_gene: TRBJ1-1; CDR3aa: CASSEQGANTEAFF; CDR3nt: TGTGCCAGCAGCGAACAGGGGGCGAACACTGAAGCTTTCTTT
d_gene: -; abundance: many; v_gene: TRBV28; len: 12; j_gene: TRBJ2-1; CDR3aa: CASRVSYNEQFF; CDR3nt: TGTGCCAGCAGGGTCTCCTACAATGAGCAGTTCTTC
d_gene: -; abundance: -; v_gene: TRBV20-1; len: 15; j_gene: TRBJ1-1; CDR3aa: CSAITLQGPHRTAFF; CDR3nt: TGCAGTGCTATCACTCTACAGGGCCCTCACCGGACGGCTTTCTTT
d_gene: -; abundance: few; v_gene: TRBV28; len: 13; j_gene: TRBJ1-3; CDR3aa: CASSFMTPRTIYF; CDR3nt: TGTGCCAGCAGTTTTATGACCCCCAGAACCATATATTTT
d_gene: -; abundance: -; v_gene: TRBV5-1; len: 15; j_gene: TRBJ1-1; CDR3aa: CASSLASLLRTEAFF; CDR3nt: TGCGCCAGCAGCTTGGCCAGTCTCCTGAGGACTGAAGCTTTCTTT
d_gene: TRBD1; abundance: few; v_gene: TRBV20-1; len: 16; j_gene: TRBJ2-7; CDR3aa: CSARESFGTGGIGQYF; CDR3nt: TGCAGTGCTAGAGAGTCATTTGGGACAGGGGGCATAGGGCAGTACTTC
d_gene: -; abundance: -; v_gene: TRBV12-3/TRBV12-4; len: 15; j_gene: TRBJ2-2; CDR3aa: CASSFGQENTGELFF; CDR3nt: TGTGCCAGCAGTTTCGGGCAGGAGAACACCGGGGAGCTGTTTTTT
d_gene: TRBD1; abundance: -; v_gene: TRBV27; len: 18; j_gene: TRBJ1-1; CDR3aa: CASSFHASPTGLNTEAFF; CDR3nt: TGTGCCAGCAGTTTCCACGCGTCCCCGACAGGGTTGAACACTGAAGCTTTCTTT
d_gene: -; abundance: -; v_gene: TRBV10-3; len: 14; j_gene: TRBJ2-5; CDR3aa: CAISERGAEETQYF; CDR3nt: TGTGCCATCAGTGAAAGAGGGGCAGAAGAGACCCAGTACTTC
d_gene: TRBD2; abundance: -; v_gene: TRBV5-4; len: 13; j_gene: TRBJ2-7; CDR3aa: CASSLSGGYEQYF; CDR3nt: TGTGCCAGCAGCTTGAGCGGGGGCTACGAGCAGTACTTC
d_gene: -; abundance: -; v_gene: TRBV7-2; len: 15; j_gene: TRBJ2-7; CDR3aa: CASSSFGRSSYEQYF; CDR3nt: TGTGCCAGCAGCTCTTTCGGACGAAGCTCCTACGAGCAGTACTTC
d_gene: -; abundance: -; v_gene: TRBV6-6; len: 14; j_gene: TRBJ1-5; CDR3aa: CASSQDPNGQPQHF; CDR3nt: TGTGCCAGCAGTCAAGACCCGAACGGTCAGCCCCAGCATTTT
d_gene: TRBD2; abundance: many; v_gene: TRBV7-2; len: 14; j_gene: TRBJ2-2; CDR3aa: CASAAGRRAGELFF; CDR3nt: TGTGCCAGTGCAGCGGGGAGGAGGGCCGGGGAGCTGTTTTTT
d_gene: -; abundance: many; v_gene: TRBV6-2/TRBV6-3; len: 12; j_gene: TRBJ2-1; CDR3aa: CASSTTGNEQFF; CDR3nt: TGTGCCAGCAGCACGACGGGGAATGAGCAGTTCTTC
d_gene: -; abundance: -; v_gene: TRBV9; len: 17; j_gene: TRBJ2-2; CDR3aa: CASSVSGSHLNTGELFF; CDR3nt: TGTGCCAGCAGCGTATCTGGGTCCCACCTGAACACCGGGGAGCTGTTTTTT
d_gene: -; abundance: few; v_gene: TRBV6-1; len: 12; j_gene: TRBJ2-5; CDR3aa: CASSEGRETQYF; CDR3nt: TGTGCCAGCAGTGAAGGTCGGGAGACCCAGTACTTC
d_gene: TRBD2; abundance: -; v_gene: TRBV7-2; len: 17; j_gene: TRBJ2-3; CDR3aa: CASGGLAGGGGTDTQYF; CDR3nt: TGTGCCAGCGGGGGACTAGCGGGAGGAGGAGGCACAGATACGCAGTATTTT
d_gene: TRBD1; abundance: many; v_gene: TRBV7-2; len: 16; j_gene: TRBJ2-7; CDR3aa: CASSLARTGQSYEQYF; CDR3nt: TGTGCCAGCAGCTTAGCGAGAACGGGACAGTCCTACGAGCAGTACTTC
d_gene: TRBD2; abundance: few; v_gene: TRBV10-3; len: 14; j_gene: TRBJ2-7; CDR3aa: CAISEGTSAYEQYF; CDR3nt: TGTGCCATCAGTGAAGGGACTAGCGCCTACGAGCAGTACTTC
d_gene: -; abundance: many; v_gene: TRBV11-2; len: 16; j_gene: TRBJ2-7; CDR3aa: CASSLPGTAGTYEQYF; CDR3nt: TGTGCCAGCAGCTTACCCGGGACGGCGGGGACCTACGAGCAGTACTTC
d_gene: -; abundance: -; v_gene: TRBV5-4; len: 15; j_gene: TRBJ2-6; CDR3aa: CASTQQGSGANVLTF; CDR3nt: TGTGCCAGCACCCAGCAGGGGAGTGGGGCCAACGTCCTGACTTTC
d_gene: TRBD2; abundance: -; v_gene: TRBV10-2; len: 14; j_gene: TRBJ2-1; CDR3aa: CASSQREGNNEQFF; CDR3nt: TGCGCCAGCAGCCAGCGGGAGGGTAACAATGAGCAGTTCTTC
d_gene: -; abundance: few; v_gene: TRBV12-3/TRBV12-4; len: 11; j_gene: TRBJ2-7; CDR3aa: CASSSRGGQYF; CDR3nt: TGTGCCAGCAGTTCCAGGGGAGGGCAGTACTTC
d_gene: -; abundance: -; v_gene: TRBV5-1; len: 15; j_gene: TRBJ1-1; CDR3aa: CASSLDWTRRTEAFF; CDR3nt: TGCGCCAGCAGCTTGGACTGGACCAGACGCACTGAAGCTTTCTTT
d_gene: -; abundance: few; v_gene: TRBV6-1; len: 14; j_gene: TRBJ1-2; CDR3aa: CATHPIGTNYGYTF; CDR3nt: TGTGCCACCCACCCGATTGGCACTAACTATGGCTACACCTTC
d_gene: TRBD2; abundance: many; v_gene: TRBV7-2; len: 18; j_gene: TRBJ2-3; CDR3aa: CASSLAMTGGSSTDTQYF; CDR3nt: TGTGCCAGCAGCTTAGCGATGACGGGAGGGTCTAGCACAGATACGCAGTATTTT
d_gene: -; abundance: few; v_gene: TRBV7-2; len: 14; j_gene: TRBJ2-3; CDR3aa: CASSLLGGADTQYF; CDR3nt: TGTGCCAGCAGCTTACTGGGGGGGGCGGATACGCAGTATTTT
d_gene: -; abundance: few; v_gene: TRBV20-1; len: 14; j_gene: TRBJ1-5; CDR3aa: CSAREKGSNQPQHF; CDR3nt: TGCAGTGCTAGAGAGAAGGGTAGCAATCAGCCCCAGCATTTT
d_gene: -; abundance: many; v_gene: TRBV6-6; len: 15; j_gene: TRBJ2-1; CDR3aa: CASRRQDSAYNEQFF; CDR3nt: TGTGCCAGCAGGAGACAGGATTCAGCCTACAATGAGCAGTTCTTC
d_gene: TRBD1; abundance: -; v_gene: TRBV6-5; len: 14; j_gene: TRBJ1-1; CDR3aa: CASTQDRGSTEAFF; CDR3nt: TGTGCCAGCACTCAGGACAGGGGGAGCACTGAAGCTTTCTTT
d_gene: -; abundance: -; v_gene: TRBV24-1; len: 13; j_gene: TRBJ1-2; CDR3aa: CATSENSGSGYTF; CDR3nt: TGTGCCACCAGTGAAAACAGTGGTAGTGGCTACACCTTC
d_gene: -; abundance: -; v_gene: TRBV2; len: 12; j_gene: TRBJ1-4; CDR3aa: CASSPENEKLFF; CDR3nt: TGTGCCAGCAGTCCCGAGAATGAAAAACTGTTTTTT
d_gene: -; abundance: few; v_gene: TRBV7-9; len: 13; j_gene: TRBJ1-2; CDR3aa: CASSLTDSYGYTF; CDR3nt: TGTGCCAGCAGCTTGACGGATAGCTATGGCTACACCTTC
d_gene: -; abundance: many; v_gene: TRBV10-3; len: 16; j_gene: TRBJ2-5; CDR3aa: CAISDGRDRYQETQYF; CDR3nt: TGTGCCATCAGTGACGGCCGGGACCGTTACCAAGAGACCCAGTACTTC
d_gene: -; abundance: -; v_gene: TRBV28; len: 12; j_gene: TRBJ1-1; CDR3aa: CATLHRNTEAFF; CDR3nt: TGTGCCACCCTCCACAGGAACACTGAAGCTTTCTTT
d_gene: TRBD1; abundance: many; v_gene: TRBV7-8; len: 13; j_gene: TRBJ2-7; CDR3aa: CASSIRGQDGQYF; CDR3nt: TGTGCCAGCAGCATACGCGGACAGGACGGTCAGTACTTC
d_gene: TRBD1; abundance: -; v_gene: TRBV7-2; len: 15; j_gene: TRBJ1-1; CDR3aa: CASSAPGTGNTEAFF; CDR3nt: TGTGCCAGCAGCGCCCCCGGGACAGGGAACACTGAAGCTTTCTTT
d_gene: -; abundance: many; v_gene: TRBV7-2; len: 13; j_gene: TRBJ2-5; CDR3aa: CASSFTGRETQYF; CDR3nt: TGTGCCAGCAGCTTTACGGGGCGGGAGACCCAGTACTTC
d_gene: TRBD2; abundance: -; v_gene: TRBV6-1; len: 13; j_gene: TRBJ2-5; CDR3aa: CAGGGLAVETQYF; CDR3nt: TGTGCCGGGGGGGGACTAGCGGTAGAGACCCAGTACTTC
d_gene: -; abundance: many; v_gene: TRBV7-8; len: 13; j_gene: TRBJ1-1; CDR3aa: CASSLLVNTEAFF; CDR3nt: TGTGCCAGCAGCTTATTGGTGAACACTGAAGCTTTCTTT
d_gene: TRBD1; abundance: -; v_gene: TRBV19; len: 13; j_gene: TRBJ2-3; CDR3aa: CASQGTVTDTQYF; CDR3nt: TGTGCCAGTCAGGGGACAGTCACAGATACGCAGTATTTT
d_gene: TRBD2; abundance: many; v_gene: TRBV7-6; len: 15; j_gene: TRBJ2-7; CDR3aa: CASSLVGLADYEQYF; CDR3nt: TGTGCCAGCAGCTTAGTAGGACTAGCGGACTACGAGCAGTACTTC
d_gene: TRBD2; abundance: -; v_gene: TRBV7-2; len: 16; j_gene: TRBJ2-5; CDR3aa: CASSLASGRATETQYF; CDR3nt: TGTGCCAGCAGCTTAGCTAGCGGGAGGGCGACCGAGACCCAGTACTTC
d_gene: -; abundance: -; v_gene: TRBV11-2; len: 15; j_gene: TRBJ2-1; CDR3aa: CASSSLPGVQNEQFF; CDR3nt: TGTGCCAGCAGCTCCCTTCCGGGAGTGCAGAATGAGCAGTTCTTC
d_gene: -; abundance: few; v_gene: TRBV19; len: 11; j_gene: TRBJ1-5; CDR3aa: CASREGGPQHF; CDR3nt: TGTGCCAGTAGAGAGGGTGGGCCCCAGCATTTT
d_gene: -; abundance: -; v_gene: TRBV27; len: 13; j_gene: TRBJ1-6; CDR3aa: CASSWADNSPLHF; CDR3nt: TGTGCCAGCAGTTGGGCAGATAATTCACCCCTCCACTTT
d_gene: TRBD1; abundance: many; v_gene: TRBV11-2; len: 15; j_gene: TRBJ2-5; CDR3aa: CASSLGQGFQETQYF; CDR3nt: TGTGCCAGCAGCTTAGGACAGGGTTTCCAAGAGACCCAGTACTTC
d_gene: -; abundance: few; v_gene: TRBV28; len: 15; j_gene: TRBJ2-3; CDR3aa: CASSSILGGRDTQYF; CDR3nt: TGTGCCAGCAGTTCCATACTAGGAGGCAGAGATACGCAGTATTTT
d_gene: -; abundance: -; v_gene: TRBV7-2; len: 13; j_gene: TRBJ2-2; CDR3aa: CASSLKVSGELFF; CDR3nt: TGTGCCAGCAGCTTAAAAGTCTCCGGGGAGCTGTTTTTT
d_gene: -; abundance: few; v_gene: TRBV11-1; len: 15; j_gene: TRBJ2-3; CDR3aa: CASSLPRGRTDTQYF; CDR3nt: TGTGCCAGCAGCTTACCCCGGGGGCGGACAGATACGCAGTATTTT
d_gene: TRBD2; abundance: many; v_gene: TRBV7-8; len: 15; j_gene: TRBJ2-7; CDR3aa: CASSLSLAGSYEQYF; CDR3nt: TGTGCCAGCAGCTTAAGCCTAGCGGGATCCTACGAGCAGTACTTC
d_gene: -; abundance: few; v_gene: TRBV11-2; len: 18; j_gene: TRBJ1-1; CDR3aa: CASSQLWSAAGYGTEAFF; CDR3nt: TGTGCCAGCAGCCAACTATGGTCTGCGGCGGGGTATGGCACTGAAGCTTTCTTT
d_gene: TRBD2; abundance: few; v_gene: TRBV2; len: 16; j_gene: TRBJ2-1; CDR3aa: CASSEGSGRSHNEQFF; CDR3nt: TGTGCCAGCAGTGAGGGTAGCGGGAGGTCCCACAATGAGCAGTTCTTC
d_gene: -; abundance: few; v_gene: TRBV28; len: 14; j_gene: TRBJ1-1; CDR3aa: CASSLLNRRAEAFF; CDR3nt: TGTGCCAGCAGTTTATTGAACAGACGCGCTGAAGCTTTCTTT
d_gene: -; abundance: -; v_gene: TRBV29-1; len: 12; j_gene: TRBJ1-1; CDR3aa: CSVGNMNTEAFF; CDR3nt: TGCAGCGTTGGGAACATGAACACTGAAGCTTTCTTT
d_gene: TRBD2; abundance: many; v_gene: TRBV7-2; len: 14; j_gene: TRBJ2-7; CDR3aa: CASSRTSGAYEQYF; CDR3nt: TGTGCCAGCAGTAGGACTAGCGGGGCCTACGAGCAGTACTTC
d_gene: -; abundance: few; v_gene: TRBV29-1; len: 12; j_gene: TRBJ2-5; CDR3aa: CSGREGQETQYF; CDR3nt: TGCAGCGGCCGCGAGGGCCAAGAGACCCAGTACTTC
d_gene: TRBD2; abundance: -; v_gene: TRBV20-1; len: 13; j_gene: TRBJ2-5; CDR3aa: CSAISGGQETQYF; CDR3nt: TGCAGTGCCATCAGCGGGGGGCAAGAGACCCAGTACTTC